This passage covers 30 T cell receptor beta chains from one sample sequenced in a study of Ad26.COV2.S vaccination and SARS-CoV-2 variants (TCRdb year 2021). Interpreted using the paper, the treatment or condition label stands for: around 19 received Ad26.COV2.S at low or high dose, single or two shots; roughly 5 received placebo; per-sample allocation not given. Repertoires of vaccine and placebo recipients were sequenced from samples taken on day 63 after the first injection. Library preparation used the immunoSEQ multiplex PCR assay. What TCRdb holds here is the immuneACCESS table cut down to in-frame rearrangements. Part of the clones is not present; checked against another copy, under half of the missing clones reflect an unresolved V gene, and the others are unexplained. The sample table shows fewer than 500,000 clones, and about 90% are seen once. The ten largest clones capture 4.3% of the sample.

Specimen: peripheral blood, collected in a trial of Ad26.COV2.S vaccine versus placebo. Source of these receptors: a person between 18 and 65 years old who received the Ad26.COV2.S COVID-19 vaccine or a placebo.

V gene TRBV7-9 combines with J gene TRBJ2-2; 10 bases agree with TRBD2. The CDR3 runs 16 residues. The germline V gene encodes CDR1 SEHNR and CDR2 FQNEAQ (reference sequence). With V trimmed by 5 bases and J by 6 bases, 9 bases remained unmatched. For the CDR3, the DNA is TGTGCCAGCAGCCCACAACTAGCGGGAAATCCCGGGGAGCTGTTTTTT. Its protein is CASSPQLAGNPGELFF.

The rearrangement joins TRBV7-8 to TRBJ2-1; tentatively, D is TRBD2 (6 bases). Per germline, CDR1 SGHVS and CDR2 FQNEAQ. Trimming took 7 bases from V and 2 from J, leaving 21 bases between them. The CDR3 length is 17 residues. CDR3 sequence (DNA): TGTGCCAGCACGCGGGGTCGACGCCGACCTCCCTACAATGAGCAGTTCTTC. Amino acid sequence: CASTRGRRRPPYNEQFF.

This clone appeared a single time. This chain links TRBV30 with TRBJ1-1; tentative D call: TRBD1 (5 bases). CDR1 is GTSNPN, CDR2 SVGIG, per germline (reference sequence). The V and J ends lost 1 base and 1 base respectively, with 7 bases between them. This CDR3 is built from 13 residues. For the CDR3, the DNA is TGTGCCTGGAGTGGGGGGAGGAACACTGAAGCTTTCTTT. Translation gives CAWSGGRNTEAFF. Using reference TRBV30 and TRBJ1-1 for the parts outside the CDR3, the full variable domain is SQTIHQWPATLVQPVGSPLSLECTVEGTSNPNLYWYRQAAGRGLQLLFYSVGIGQISSEVPQNLSASRPQDRQFILSSKKLLLSDSGFYLCAWSGGRNTEAFFGQGTRLTVV.

V gene TRBV2 combines with J gene TRBJ1-6, with D tentatively TRBD1 (5 bases). The V end was cut by 7 bases, the J end by 3 bases, with 16 bases between. Germline CDR1 SNHLY, CDR2 FYNNEI. This CDR3 region has 16 residues. DNA for the CDR3: TGTGCCAGCATTCAGGGAAACACTCTCTATAATTCACCCCTCCACTTT. It encodes CASIQGNTLYNSPLHF.

The chain carries TRBV3-1 (or the pseudogene TRBV3-2) and TRBJ1-6; TRBD1 is a possible D gene (5 bases). Germline V gene lookup returns CDR1 LGHDT and CDR2 YNNKEL (reference sequence). The CDR3 loop spans 16 amino acids. V lost 3 bases to trimming and J lost 9 bases, with 18 bases between them. CDR3 loop: CASSHRTTCRRSPLHF. In DNA, the CDR3 is TGTGCCAGCAGCCACCGGACAACCTGCAGGCGTTCACCCCTCCACTTT.

This chain connects TRBV6-2 or TRBV6-3 to TRBJ1-1; no clear D gene. The CDR3 covers 15 residues. Germline V lookup: CDR1 MNHEY, CDR2 SVGEGT. The V and J ends lost 4 bases and 1 base respectively, with 13 bases between them. CDR3 DNA sequence: TGTGCCAGCAGTTCCCCCGTCCCACCGAACACTGAAGCTTTCTTT. Translation: CASSSPVPPNTEAFF.

This clone was counted between two and nine times. For the CDR3, the DNA is TGTGCCAGCAGTTCCCCCAGGACAGGGGGTTCACCCCTCCACTTT. This translates into CASSSPRTGGSPLHF. This sequence joins TRBV6-2 or TRBV6-3 and TRBJ1-6; TRBD1 matches 10 bases. The CDR3 has 15 amino acids. The V gene end was trimmed by 4 bases and the J gene end by 9 bases; junction bases not matched to a gene: 6. Per germline, CDR1 MNHEY and CDR2 SVGEGT.

This chain joins TRBV2 and TRBJ1-1, with a possible D match to TRBD1 (6 bases). Germline-derived CDR1 and CDR2 are SNHLY and FYNNEI. This CDR3 contains 14 residues. Between the trimmed V and J ends, which lost 6 bases and 4 bases, there was a span of 15 bases. For the CDR3, the DNA is TGTGCCAGCAGAACTACAGGGTATGGCACTGAAGCTTTCTTT. It is translated as CASRTTGYGTEAFF.

The chain recombines TRBV29-1 with TRBJ2-5; D not certain. Between the trimmed V and J ends, which lost 6 bases and 5 bases, there was a span of 16 bases. Germline CDR1 and CDR2: SQVTM and ANQGSEA. The CDR3 length is 13 residues. Written as DNA, the CDR3 is TGCAGCGTGGCACTCGGACCAAGGGAGACCCAGTACTTC. Encoded protein: CSVALGPRETQYF.

CDR3 amino acids: CASSRTGTPSNQPQHF. The CDR3 DNA reads as TGTGCCAGCAGCAGGACCGGGACACCAAGCAATCAGCCCCAGCATTTT. The V call is TRBV7-2, the J call TRBJ1-5, with a weak D call TRBD1 (6 bases). The V gene's germline CDR1 is SGHTA and CDR2 FQGNSA. Trimming removed 5 bases at V and 1 base at J, with 15 bases between. CDR3 length: 16 residues.

The chain couples TRBV5-1 to TRBJ1-2, with D maybe TRBD1 (5 bases). In germline, CDR1 is SGHRS, CDR2 YFSETQ. The CDR3 has 15 residues. Trimming removed 3 bases from V and 2 bases from J, with 14 bases in between. CDR3: CASSSGAFRNYGYTF. DNA of the CDR3: TGCGCCAGCAGCTCCGGGGCATTCAGAAACTATGGCTACACCTTC.

The chain uses TRBV6-7 and TRBJ1-5; D might be TRBD1 (5 bases). TRBV6-7 is flagged as an ORF with uncertain function. CDR3 size: 17 residues. Trimming took 2 bases from V and 0 from J, leaving 14 bases between them. The CDR3 coding sequence is TGTGCCAGCAGTTACCCTAATCCCAGGGATAGCAATCAGCCCCAGCATTTT. Encoded protein: CASSYPNPRDSNQPQHF.

This chain uses TRBV3-1 (or the pseudogene TRBV3-2) with TRBJ2-1; TRBD2 agrees at 14 bases. CDR3 length: 15 residues. Germline V gives CDR1 LGHDT, CDR2 YNNKEL (reference sequence). J was trimmed by 6 bases and V by 3 bases; bases with no gene match: 1. The DNA of the CDR3 is TGTGCCAGCAGCCAGGGACTAGCGGGAGCCAATGAGCAGTTCTTC. It encodes CASSQGLAGANEQFF.

The rearrangement links TRBV5-4 to TRBJ2-3; 9 nucleotides match TRBD2. The trim removed 2 bases at V and 2 bases at J, leaving 3 bases unmatched. Germline V CDR1 and CDR2: SGHNT, YYREEE (reference sequence). The CDR3 runs 15 residues. Here the CDR3 reads CASSLLAGYTDTQYF. In nucleotides, the CDR3 is TGTGCCAGCAGCTTACTAGCGGGTTACACAGATACGCAGTATTTT. The full variable domain, completed using reference TRBV5-4 and TRBJ2-3, is ETGVTQSPTHLIKTRGQQVTLRCSSQSGHNTVSWYQQALGQGPQFIFQYYREEENGRGNFPPRFSGLQFPNYSSELNVNALELDDSALYLCASSLLAGYTDTQYFGPGTRLTVL.

J is TRBJ2-1 and V is TRBV7-9, with unresolved D. The germline gives CDR1 SEHNR, CDR2 FQNEAQ (reference sequence). The length of the CDR3 is 11 residues. Here the CDR3 reads CAIPGSNEQFF. The CDR3 coding sequence is TGTGCTATCCCCGGCTCCAATGAGCAGTTCTTC.

This clone was picked up one time. The V and J genes are TRBV28 and TRBJ1-2; possible D gene TRBD1, 5 bases. The V gene's germline CDR1 is MDHEN and CDR2 SYDVKM. V was pared by 5 bases and J by 5 bases, with 15 bases between. This CDR3 spans 14 amino acids. The CDR3 protein is CASSEPGTKYGYTF. The DNA of the CDR3 is TGTGCCAGCAGTGAGCCGGGGACCAAATATGGCTACACCTTC.

The chain carries TRBV21-1 and TRBJ1-1. TRBV21-1 is described as a pseudogene. The CDR3 extends over 11 amino acids. CDR3 DNA: TGTGCCAGCAGCAAGGAAAAGGAAGCTTTCTTT. Amino acid sequence: CASSKEKEAFF.

A single count supports this clone. The J gene is TRBJ2-7, the V gene TRBV5-6; D gene unclear. V gave up 0 bases and J gave up 2 bases, with 9 bases separating them. CDR3 length equals 14 residues. CDR1 is SGHDT and CDR2 is YYEEEE in the germline V gene. CDR3 DNA: TGTGCCAGCAGCTTGGAGGTCGACGCCTACGAGCAGTACTTC. Translation: CASSLEVDAYEQYF.

Only one count was recorded for this clone. The chain joins TRBV3-1 (or the pseudogene TRBV3-2) to TRBJ1-4; weak D call: TRBD1 (5 bases). The CDR3 loop spans 17 amino acids. Germline CDR1 and CDR2: LGHDT and YNNKEL (reference sequence). Trimming took 5 bases from V and 3 from J, leaving 19 bases between them. CDR3 protein: CASSKPQGGKANEKLFF. The CDR3 DNA is TGTGCCAGCAGCAAGCCCCAGGGCGGGAAGGCTAATGAAAAACTGTTTTTT.

This chain connects TRBV5-6 to TRBJ1-2; 8 bases line up with TRBD1. With 4 bases clipped from V and 7 bases from J, the junction kept 9 bases outside the gene matches. This CDR3 is built from 14 residues. Germline V gene sequence: CDR1 SGHDT, CDR2 YYEEEE. CDR3 sequence: CASSPSGGTGGYTF. The CDR3 DNA sequence: TGTGCCAGCAGCCCATCAGGGGGCACGGGTGGCTACACCTTC.

For this clone: The identical CDR3 is also encoded by other nucleotide sequences in the sample. The chain links TRBV11-2 to TRBJ2-7; 9 nucleotides match TRBD1. The V and J ends lost 4 bases and 1 base, in that order; junction bases with no gene match: 2. CDR1 and CDR2 (germline): SGHAT, FQNNGV. CDR3 length equals 14 residues. CDR3 DNA: TGTGCCAGCAGCTCCGGGACAGGGTCCTACGAGCAGTACTTC. This translates into CASSSGTGSYEQYF.

The V call is TRBV7-8, the J call TRBJ2-7; the D gene is possibly TRBD1 (6 bases). V lost 3 bases to trimming and J lost 0 bases, with 9 bases between them. Germline V gene data show CDR1 as SGHVS and CDR2 as FQNEAQ. The CDR3 contains 14 residues. The CDR3 loop reads CASSLGHSSYEQYF. For the CDR3, the DNA is TGTGCCAGCAGCTTGGGACACAGCTCCTACGAGCAGTACTTC.

The gene calls are TRBV6-6 and TRBJ2-2, with D unresolved. CDR3 length: 14 amino acids. Germline CDR1 is MNHNY and CDR2 is SVGAGI (reference sequence). Trimming removed 7 bases at V and 0 bases at J, with 9 bases between. The CDR3 sequence: CASMSSPNTGELFF. The CDR3 nucleotides are TGTGCCAGCATGTCTTCCCCGAACACCGGGGAGCTGTTTTTT.

This chain uses TRBV3-1 (or the pseudogene TRBV3-2) with TRBJ1-2, with TRBD1 identical over 8 bases. Trimming removed 2 bases from V and 0 bases from J; junction bases left unmatched: 8. The germline V gene encodes CDR1 LGHDT and CDR2 YNNKEL (reference sequence). The CDR3 has 17 residues. This CDR3 reads CASSQRTGREANYGYTF. CDR3 in DNA: TGTGCCAGCAGCCAAAGGACAGGGAGAGAAGCTAACTATGGCTACACCTTC.

The rearrangement uses TRBV5-6 and TRBJ2-1, with 12 bases aligning to TRBD2. The CDR3 contains 17 residues. Trimming took 4 bases from V and 4 from J; bases not matched to a gene: 9. From germline, CDR1 is SGHDT and CDR2 YYEEEE. The DNA for the CDR3 is TGTGCCAGCAGCCTCCGGACTAGCGGGAATCGTTACAATGAGCAGTTCTTC. As protein: CASSLRTSGNRYNEQFF.

This sequence joins TRBV4-2 and TRBJ2-2, with D hard to call. This CDR3 region has 15 residues. Germline CDR1 reads LGHNA; CDR2 reads YNFKEQ. V lost 4 bases and J 0 bases, leaving 9 bases between the germline ends. In nucleotides, the CDR3 is TGTGCCAGCAGCCCAACCGGGTCGAACACCGGGGAGCTGTTTTTT. This sequence encodes CASSPTGSNTGELFF.

V and J are TRBV7-3 and TRBJ2-3; D might be TRBD1 (5 bases). V lost 2 bases, J lost 3 bases, and 9 bases lay in between. The CDR3 is made up of 14 amino acids. Germline CDR1 and CDR2: SGHTA and FQGTGA. CDR3 in DNA: TGTGCCAGCAGCTTAGGCCAGGGAACAGATACGCAGTATTTT. Translating gives CASSLGQGTDTQYF. The whole variable domain, remainder taken from reference TRBV7-3 and TRBJ2-3, is GAGVSQTPSNKVTEKGKYVELRCDPISGHTALYWYRQSLGQGPEFLIYFQGTGAADDSGLPNDRFFAVRPEGSVSTLKIQRTERGDSAVYLCASSLGQGTDTQYFGPGTRLTVL.

The rearrangement joins TRBV6-5 to TRBJ1-2; 10 bases fit TRBD1. CDR3 length: 15 amino acids. J gave up 5 bases and V 0 bases, and 3 bases lay outside the gene matches. Germline CDR1 MNHEY, CDR2 SVGAGI. The CDR3 nucleotides are TGTGCCAGCAGTTACTCACCGGGACAGGGGTATGGCTACACCTTC. Translated: CASSYSPGQGYGYTF.

This sequence joins TRBV15 and TRBJ2-1, with 14 positions matching TRBD2. The germline gives CDR1 LNHNV, CDR2 YYDKDF (reference sequence). V dropped 4 bases and J dropped 7; count of bases not matched to a gene: 3. The CDR3 sequence is 15 residues long. CDR3 nucleotide sequence: TGTGCCACCAGCACGGGACTAGCGGGAGTAAATGAGCAGTTCTTC. Translation: CATSTGLAGVNEQFF.

The CDR3 coding sequence is TGTGCCAGCAGCTTAGGACAGATGAACACCGGGGAGCTGTTTTTT. As protein: CASSLGQMNTGELFF. The J gene is TRBJ2-2, the V gene TRBV7-3; tentatively, D is TRBD1 (6 bases). Between the trimmed V and J ends, which lost 2 bases and 1 base, there was a span of 8 bases. CDR3 size: 15 residues. CDR1 is SGHTA and CDR2 is FQGTGA in the germline V gene.